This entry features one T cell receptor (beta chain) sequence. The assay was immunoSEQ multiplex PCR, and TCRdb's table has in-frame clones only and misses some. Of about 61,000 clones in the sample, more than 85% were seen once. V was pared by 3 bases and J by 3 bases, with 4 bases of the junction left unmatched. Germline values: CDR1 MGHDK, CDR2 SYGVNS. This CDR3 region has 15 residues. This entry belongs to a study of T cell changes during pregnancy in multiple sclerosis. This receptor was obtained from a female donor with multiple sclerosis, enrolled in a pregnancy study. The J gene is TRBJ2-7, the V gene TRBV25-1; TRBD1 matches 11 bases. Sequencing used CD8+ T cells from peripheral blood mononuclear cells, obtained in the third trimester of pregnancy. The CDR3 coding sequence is TGTGCCAGCAGTGAGCCCGGGACAGGGGGCTACGAGCAGTACTTC. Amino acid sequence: CASSEPGTGGYEQYF.